This entry is about one TCR beta chain. Trimming took off 6 bases at V and 0 bases at J, with 8 bases between the two ends. From germline, CDR1 is MDHEN and CDR2 SYDVKM. The CDR3 length is 13 residues. These data are taken from a study of cytomegalovirus exposure and HLA in healthy donors. The PCR ran on 60 Vbeta and 13 Jbeta primers. Per the original data handling: In a later analysis, the count reached roughly 80 million unique TCR beta chains, with 9 million to 11 million shared. The repertoire was sequenced with immunoSEQ multiplex PCR; TCRdb's copy has only in-frame clones and lacks some. The DNA was the basis for D and trimming; V, J and clone size are from that table. Its table lists under 95,000 clones.

The receptor was isolated from a man aged 18 to 30 in good health and CMV-seropositive. The chain combines TRBV28 with TRBJ1-2; maybe TRBD1 (6 bases). The sequencing sample was made of PBMCs. In DNA, the CDR3 is TGTGCCAGCAGGTCAGGGGCTAACTATGGCTACACCTTC. Its protein is CASRSGANYGYTF.